The 10 T cell receptor beta chains below all came from one sample that was sequenced in a study of shared clonotypes between healthy human individuals. Produced via immunoSEQ multiplex PCR; TCRdb's table is partial and in-frame only. The profile shows 550,000 to 850,000 clones, 55% to 75% of them singletons. The sequenced sample consisted of memory CD4+ T cells sorted from blood. The subset: CD45RA-negative fraction. The source of these receptors is a woman aged 25 to 39 in good health.

The chain employs TRBV19 and TRBJ1-5; D remains unclear. This CDR3 has 17 amino acids. Trimming cost V 9 bases and J 0 bases, with 21 bases left between them. Germline V lookup: CDR1 LNHDA, CDR2 SQIVND (reference sequence). CDR3 sequence (DNA): TGTGCCAGCAGAATAACGGCGGGAGCCGGTAGCAATCAGCCCCAGCATTTT. Protein: CASRITAGAGSNQPQHF.

The V and J genes are TRBV30 and TRBJ1-1; D gene uncertain. CDR1 is GTSNPN, CDR2 SVGIG, per germline (reference sequence). The CDR3 length is 14 residues. The germline V and J ends were trimmed by 4 bases and 4 bases, with 16 bases remaining between them. The CDR3 protein is CAWNSGVVGTEAFF. The CDR3 region has the DNA TGTGCCTGGAACTCGGGAGTTGTAGGCACTGAAGCTTTCTTT.

This clone was seen a few times. V gene TRBV5-1 combines with J gene TRBJ1-1, with 7 bases lining up with TRBD1. Germline assignment: CDR1 SGHRS and CDR2 YFSETQ. Trimming cost V 4 bases and J 2 bases; bases outside gene matches: 5. This CDR3 is 14 amino acids long. CDR3 protein: CASSRDSRNTEAFF. The CDR3 DNA follows: TGCGCCAGCAGCCGGGACAGTCGAAACACTGAAGCTTTCTTT.

This chain joins TRBV5-1 and TRBJ2-7; 13 nucleotides agree with TRBD2. The CDR3 sequence is 14 residues long. Germline V gene data show CDR1 as SGHRS and CDR2 as YFSETQ. V lost 3 bases, J lost 6 bases, and 3 bases stayed unmatched. The CDR3 loop reads CASSSGTSGIEQYF. The DNA of the CDR3 is TGCGCCAGCAGCTCCGGGACTAGCGGGATCGAGCAGTACTTC.

This chain uses TRBV19 with TRBJ2-1; TRBD2 matches 12 bases. J was trimmed by 14 bases and V by 3 bases; bases with no gene match: 14. CDR1 LNHDA and CDR2 SQIVND come from the germline V gene (reference sequence). The CDR3 loop spans 16 amino acids. The CDR3, as DNA: TGTGCCAGTAGTATCACCTGGACTAGCGGGAACAAATGGGAGTTCTTC. Protein sequence: CASSITWTSGNKWEFF.

The V call is TRBV18, the J call TRBJ2-7, with no clear D. Looked up from germline, CDR1 is KGHSH and CDR2 is LQKENI. The CDR3 has 15 residues. Between the trimmed V and J ends, which lost 2 bases and 0 bases, there was a span of 11 bases. CDR3 in DNA: TGTGCCAGCTCACCATACGAGTCGGTCTCCTACGAGCAGTACTTC. Amino acids: CASSPYESVSYEQYF.

This clone was detected only a few times. The chain combines TRBV5-5 with TRBJ2-3; D ambiguous. Germline lookup yields CDR1 SGHKS and CDR2 YYEKEE (reference sequence). The CDR3 loop spans 15 amino acids. Deletions cut 6 bases from V and 2 bases from J, with 16 bases between. CDR3 bases: TGTGCCAGCACCCCTCTTCAGGTCCTCACAGATACGCAGTATTTT. It is translated as CASTPLQVLTDTQYF.

The chain joins TRBV6-5 to TRBJ1-1; no reliable D call. Per the germline V gene, CDR1 is MNHEY and CDR2 is SVGAGI. Trimming pared 5 bases from V and 0 bases from J, leaving 10 bases between. This CDR3 contains 14 residues. CDR3 nucleotide sequence: TGTGCCAGCAGTGGCGGGGAGGTGAACACTGAAGCTTTCTTT. This sequence encodes CASSGGEVNTEAFF.

This clone has ten or more counts. This chain joins TRBV11-3 and TRBJ1-1, with TRBD1 identical over 9 bases. The CDR3 extends over 18 amino acids. CDR1 and CDR2 (germline): SGHNT, YENEEA. V shed 6 bases, J shed 2 bases, and the junction held 16 bases outside the gene matches. The CDR3 loop is CASRLVLRTGADNTEAFF. The CDR3 nucleotides are TGTGCCAGCAGACTAGTGCTGAGGACAGGGGCCGATAACACTGAAGCTTTCTTT.

The V call is TRBV6-1, the J call TRBJ1-5; D not certain. Germline-derived CDR1 and CDR2 are MNHNS and SASEGT. CDR3 size: 15 residues. Trimming removed 6 bases at V and 2 bases at J, with 14 bases between. CDR3 loop: CASSRSIEGNQPQHF. CDR3 coding DNA: TGTGCCAGCAGCCGGAGTATAGAAGGCAATCAGCCCCAGCATTTT.